This TCR beta chain originates from a study of blood T cells in healthy people across ages. The second PCR ran about 6 to 12 cycles with a sample-barcoded 5' primer and J-beta primers. TCRdb analysed the 5' RACE reads with MiXCR anew, one entry per CDR3 protein. The sample includes fewer than 2 million distinct CDR3 sequences, 30% to 40% of them seen just once. For every donor, a draw yielded approximately 9.9 milliliters of peripheral blood. This CDR3 has 14 residues. Per the germline V gene, CDR1 is MGHRA and CDR2 is YSYEKL. This clonotype was seen once. An end of the junction does not agree with germline; a read error may underlie this.

The sequence derives from a human donor in good health. The chain is built from TRBV4-1 and TRBJ2-7, with 7 bases matching TRBD1. The sequencing input was blood. CDR3 coding DNA: TGCGCCTGCAGACCAGGACAGGCCCACTACGAGCAGTACTTC. Protein: CACRPGQAHYEQYF.